One and the same sample provided the 22 T cell receptor beta chains below, sequenced in a study of cytomegalovirus exposure and HLA in healthy donors. PCR employed 60 Vbeta and 13 Jbeta primers. Profiling relied on immunoSEQ multiplex PCR, and the TCRdb table lists in-frame clones only, not all of them. The table records about 160,000 clones, 80% of them present only once. Input material: PBMCs. The receptors derive from a man aged 18 to 35 in good health and CMV-seropositive.

This chain joins TRBV7-9 and TRBJ1-1; TRBD1 might be the D (6 bases). The CDR3 is made up of 15 amino acids. V was trimmed by 5 bases and J by 2 bases, leaving 15 bases between them. CDR1 is SEHNR, CDR2 FQNEAQ, per germline (reference sequence). This CDR3 reads CASSTTNRVNTEAFF. The CDR3, as DNA: TGTGCCAGCAGCACGACGAACAGGGTAAACACTGAAGCTTTCTTT.

This clone was recorded only once. One junction end disagrees with the germline gene, perhaps due to a read error. The chain carries TRBV7-9 and TRBJ1-2, with D perhaps matching TRBD1 (5 bases). Looked up from germline, CDR1 is SEHNR and CDR2 is FQNEAQ (reference sequence). The length of the CDR3 is 13 residues. In nucleotides, the CDR3 is TGTTCCAGCAGCCCGGGGGCTAACTATGGCTACACCTTC. It codes for CSSSPGANYGYTF.

This clone occurred a few times. The genes are TRBV6-5 and TRBJ1-6; D is undetermined. The CDR3 loop spans 15 amino acids. The V and J ends lost 0 bases and 8 bases respectively, with 11 bases between them. In germline, CDR1 is MNHEY, CDR2 SVGAGI. CDR3 loop: CASSYSRDGDSPLHF. DNA for the CDR3: TGTGCCAGCAGTTACTCACGGGATGGGGATTCACCCCTCCACTTT.

This chain links TRBV27 with TRBJ2-1, with TRBD2 matching 7 bases. Trimming cost V 3 bases and J 4 bases; bases outside gene matches: 3. The CDR3 is 14 amino acids. CDR1 and CDR2 from the germline V gene are MNHEY and SMNVEV (reference sequence). The CDR3 region has the DNA TGTGCCAGCAGTTTGGGAGGGCCTTACAATGAGCAGTTCTTC. This encodes CASSLGGPYNEQFF.

The chain carries TRBV6-5 and TRBJ2-5, with TRBD2 matching 9 bases. After removal of 6 bases from V and 5 bases from J, the junction contained 7 bases not matched to a gene. The germline V gene has CDR1 MNHEY and CDR2 SVGAGI. The CDR3 runs to 14 residues. CDR3 nucleotides: TGTGCCAGCAGGGGGCGGGGGGGGCTGGAGACCCAGTACTTC. It is translated as CASRGRGGLETQYF.

This chain uses TRBV2 with TRBJ1-6; D is perhaps TRBD1 (5 bases). V was shortened by 7 bases and J by 7 bases, with 17 bases between the two germline ends. The CDR3 covers 15 residues. CDR1 SNHLY and CDR2 FYNNEI come from the germline V gene. The CDR3 region has the DNA TGTGCCAGCATGGGCCAGGGTTTAGTGAATTCACCCCTCCACTTT. Translation: CASMGQGLVNSPLHF.

Worth noting for this clone: The sample has other DNA sequences that encode this CDR3 too. The V gene is TRBV7-2, the J gene TRBJ1-1; the D is unclear. CDR1 and CDR2 (germline): SGHTA, FQGNSA. V lost 4 bases to trimming and J lost 4 bases, with 13 bases between them. CDR3 length equals 14 residues. The CDR3 sequence is CASSYSYGGTEAFF. CDR3 nucleotides: TGTGCCAGCAGCTATAGCTACGGCGGCACTGAAGCTTTCTTT.

Written as DNA, the CDR3 is TGCGCCAGCAGCTGGACGGGGGCCTACGAGCAGTACTTC. Its protein product is CASSWTGAYEQYF. The chain recombines TRBV5-1 with TRBJ2-7; D possibly corresponds to TRBD2 (6 bases). Trimming left V 3 bases short and J 2 bases short, with 9 bases between. CDR1 is SGHRS and CDR2 is YFSETQ in the germline V gene. CDR3 length equals 13 residues.

The table lists this clone with a few counts. V and J are TRBV7-3 and TRBJ1-1; 9 bases line up with TRBD1. V dropped 4 bases and J dropped 5; count of bases not matched to a gene: 2. The CDR3 sequence is 13 residues long. Germline CDR1 is SGHTA and CDR2 is FQGTGA. DNA for the CDR3: TGTGCCAGCAGCTCCGGGACAGGGACTGAAGCTTTCTTT. Protein: CASSSGTGTEAFF.

This clone appeared once. This chain links TRBV5-5 with TRBJ1-4; perhaps TRBD1 as D (5 bases). Per germline, CDR1 SGHKS and CDR2 YYEKEE (reference sequence). The CDR3 covers 14 residues. Between the trimmed V and J ends, which lost 3 bases and 7 bases, there was a span of 13 bases. CDR3 region: CASSSTGTVEKLFF. CDR3 nucleotides: TGTGCCAGCAGCTCGACCGGGACTGTTGAAAAACTGTTTTTT.

The chain uses TRBV5-1 and TRBJ1-2, with 8 bases that match TRBD1. This CDR3 contains 15 residues. The germline CDR1 and CDR2 sequences are SGHRS and YFSETQ. V lost 0 bases to trimming and J lost 10 bases; unmatched junction nucleotides: 11. The CDR3 coding sequence is TGCGCCAGCAGCTTGGGTAACAGGGGGGATTTCGCCTACACCTTC. This codes for CASSLGNRGDFAYTF.

The chain combines TRBV10-3 with TRBJ1-3; D call uncertain. V lost 0 bases and J lost 4, with 10 bases in between. The germline V gene encodes CDR1 ENHRY and CDR2 SYGVKD. The CDR3 totals 15 residues. CDR3 sequence: CAISESEVYGNTIYF. In DNA, the CDR3 is TGTGCCATCAGTGAGTCTGAAGTCTACGGAAACACCATATATTTT.

This clone has just one count. This chain uses TRBV6-5 with TRBJ1-2; TRBD1 is a possible D gene (5 bases). In germline, CDR1 is MNHEY, CDR2 SVGAGI. The CDR3 is 13 residues long. The V gene lost 4 bases and the J gene lost 4 bases, with 10 bases spanning the gap. DNA of the CDR3: TGTGCCAGCAGTTCAGGGATTGGCTATGGCTACACCTTC. Protein: CASSSGIGYGYTF.

The V gene is TRBV5-1, the J gene TRBJ2-2; 12 bases are shared with TRBD2. CDR3 length equals 17 residues. J gave up 4 bases and V 4 bases, and 8 bases lay outside the gene matches. Germline V gene lookup returns CDR1 SGHRS and CDR2 YFSETQ. CDR3 protein: CASSAGLAGPFTGELFF. In nucleotides, the CDR3 is TGCGCCAGCAGCGCCGGACTAGCGGGACCATTCACCGGGGAGCTGTTTTTT.

This chain uses TRBV5-1 with TRBJ2-2; D may be TRBD2 (5 bases). Germline-derived CDR1 and CDR2 are SGHRS and YFSETQ. The germline V and J ends were trimmed by 3 bases and 3 bases, with 15 bases remaining between them. The CDR3 runs to 16 residues. This CDR3 reads CASSSFFGADTGELFF. The CDR3 DNA sequence: TGCGCCAGCAGCTCCTTTTTCGGAGCGGACACCGGGGAGCTGTTTTTT.

The V and J genes are TRBV19 and TRBJ2-5; D may be TRBD1 (5 bases). V was shortened by 6 bases and J by 0 bases, with 11 bases between the two germline ends. CDR3 length equals 14 residues. Germline-derived CDR1 and CDR2 are LNHDA and SQIVND (reference sequence). In DNA, the CDR3 is TGTGCCAGTAGGAGCAGGGATCACCAAGAGACCCAGTACTTC. It translates to CASRSRDHQETQYF.

The chain combines TRBV7-6 with TRBJ2-5; D is undetermined. V gave up 3 bases and J gave up 0 bases, with 11 bases separating them. The germline V gene encodes CDR1 SGHVS and CDR2 FNYEAQ. This CDR3 has 15 residues. The CDR3 protein is CASSLPEYYQETQYF. The CDR3 region has the DNA TGTGCCAGCAGCTTGCCGGAGTATTACCAAGAGACCCAGTACTTC.

V gene TRBV9 combines with J gene TRBJ2-3; 8 bases are shared with TRBD2. Germline loops: CDR1 SGDLS, CDR2 YYNGEE. Trimming removed 0 bases from V and 2 bases from J; junction bases left unmatched: 5. There are 16 residues in the CDR3. In DNA form, the CDR3 reads TGTGCCAGCAGCGTAGAGGTTAGCGGGATCACAGATACGCAGTATTTT. Protein sequence: CASSVEVSGITDTQYF. Complete variable domain (other parts from reference TRBV9 and TRBJ2-3): DSGVTQTPKHLITATGQRVTLRCSPRSGDLSVYWYQQSLDQGLQFLIQYYNGEERAKGNILERFSAQQFPDLHSELNLSSLELGDSALYFCASSVEVSGITDTQYFGPGTRLTVL.

The genes are TRBV6-5 and TRBJ2-1, with D possibly TRBD2 on 5 matching bases. V was trimmed by 11 bases and J by 8 bases, leaving 22 bases between them. Germline lookup yields CDR1 MNHEY and CDR2 SVGAGI. The CDR3 is 14 residues long. In DNA, the CDR3 is TGTGCCGCTGCTCTGGCAGGTCGGGGTGATGAGCAGTTCTTC. It specifies CAAALAGRGDEQFF.

The chain joins TRBV25-1 to TRBJ2-3; TRBD2 matches at 8 bases. Germline CDR1 reads MGHDK; CDR2 reads SYGVNS. The junction had 2 bases not matched to a gene; V was cut back by 6 bases and J by 0 bases. This CDR3 is built from 14 residues. The CDR3 is CASRERGSTDTQYF. The CDR3, as DNA: TGTGCCAGCAGGGAGCGGGGGAGCACAGATACGCAGTATTTT.

This clone was seen more than once but under ten times. The chain combines TRBV6-5 with TRBJ1-1; D is possibly TRBD1 (6 bases). V was trimmed by 5 bases and J by 0 bases, leaving 13 bases between them. CDR3 length: 15 amino acids. Germline CDR1 reads MNHEY; CDR2 reads SVGAGI. DNA for the CDR3: TGTGCCAGCAGTGTTAACGGACAGATGAACACTGAAGCTTTCTTT. Its translation: CASSVNGQMNTEAFF.

V gene TRBV30 combines with J gene TRBJ1-3, with D tentatively TRBD1 (6 bases). CDR3 length equals 13 residues. Germline values: CDR1 GTSNPN, CDR2 SVGIG (reference sequence). V gave up 5 bases and J gave up 7 bases, with 15 bases separating them. CDR3 DNA sequence: TGTGCCTGGGGACACCAAACAGGGAACACCATATATTTT. It encodes CAWGHQTGNTIYF.